Following are 16 T cell receptor beta chains from one sample sequenced in a study of T cell clones after liver transplantation. Assay: immunoSEQ multiplex PCR; the TCRdb copy retains only in-frame clones and omits some. The data show tens of thousands of clones, 84% seen once. The material sequenced was CD4+ T cells from blood, taken around 50 months after liver transplant. These receptor sequences come from a human patient who received a liver transplant. Some of the T cells may derive from the graft donor.

The gene calls are TRBV7-8 and TRBJ1-3; D is ambiguous. The germline V gene has CDR1 SGHVS and CDR2 FQNEAQ. This CDR3 has 18 amino acids. Trimming removed 1 base from V and 0 bases from J, with 16 bases in between. DNA for the CDR3: TGTGCCAGCAGCTTAGTGCGAGTCAGCCTTAGCTCTGGAAACACCATATATTTT. It yields the protein CASSLVRVSLSSGNTIYF.

The chain combines TRBV7-2 with TRBJ1-3; D not resolved. Trimming stripped 6 bases from V and 0 bases from J, with 12 bases between. The CDR3 covers 15 residues. Germline-derived CDR1 and CDR2 are SGHTA and FQGNSA. The CDR3: CASSPHAGSGNTIYF. CDR3 coding DNA: TGTGCCAGCAGTCCTCACGCTGGCTCTGGAAACACCATATATTTT.

The chain couples TRBV7-9 to TRBJ1-5; D perhaps matches TRBD1 (5 bases). The germline CDR1 and CDR2 sequences are SEHNR and FQNEAQ (reference sequence). V was clipped by 2 bases and J by 3 bases, with 11 bases between them. CDR3 length: 15 residues. The chain's CDR3 is CASSLSGAYNQPQHF. CDR3 bases: TGTGCCAGCAGCTTAAGCGGGGCCTACAATCAGCCCCAGCATTTT.

This clone was observed once. This chain links TRBV7-8 with TRBJ2-3, with a weak D call TRBD1 (5 bases). CDR3 size: 14 residues. Germline V gives CDR1 SGHVS, CDR2 FQNEAQ. The V end was cut by 0 bases, the J end by 2 bases, with 6 bases between. The CDR3 reads CASSLAGPTDTQYF. For the CDR3, the DNA is TGTGCCAGCAGCTTAGCGGGGCCCACAGATACGCAGTATTTT.

V usage is TRBV10-3 and J usage is TRBJ2-1; D is ambiguous. The V and J ends lost 3 bases and 7 bases respectively, with 10 bases between them. In germline, CDR1 is ENHRY, CDR2 SYGVKD. The CDR3 consists of 13 residues. CDR3 coding DNA: TGTGCCATCAGTGACCCCGTTCGGAATGAGCAGTTCTTC. Residues: CAISDPVRNEQFF.

The rearrangement uses TRBV4-3 and TRBJ2-3; D remains unclear. Germline V CDR1 and CDR2: LGHNA, YSLEER. The CDR3 covers 15 residues. Trimming stripped 0 bases from V and 2 bases from J, with 9 bases between. In DNA, the CDR3 is TGCGCCAGCAGCCAAGATTACTTTTTCACAGATACGCAGTATTTT. Translating gives CASSQDYFFTDTQYF.

The rearrangement links TRBV4-2 to TRBJ2-1, with TRBD2 matching over 10 bases. The germline CDR1 and CDR2 sequences are LGHNA and YNFKEQ. The V and J ends lost 3 bases and 8 bases, in that order; junction bases with no gene match: 7. The CDR3 has 15 amino acids. The CDR3 spells CASSHKNGTSDEQFF. As DNA, the CDR3 is TGTGCCAGCAGCCACAAAAACGGGACTAGCGATGAGCAGTTCTTC.

This clone was detected only a few times. The chain couples TRBV29-1 to TRBJ1-4; 10 bases match TRBD1. The germline gives CDR1 SQVTM, CDR2 ANQGSEA. This CDR3 comprises 13 residues. V shed 6 bases, J shed 7 bases, and the junction held 5 bases outside the gene matches. CDR3 sequence (DNA): TGCAGCGTCCAAGGGACAGGGGTTGAAAAACTGTTTTTT. Its protein product is CSVQGTGVEKLFF. The full variable domain, completed using reference TRBV29-1 and TRBJ1-4, is SAVISQKPSRDICQRGTSLTIQCQVDSQVTMMFWYRQQPGQSLTLIATANQGSEATYESGFVIDKFPISRPNLTFSTLTVSNMSPEDSSIYLCSVQGTGVEKLFFGSGTQLSVL.

The chain recombines TRBV10-3 with TRBJ2-1, with D perhaps matching TRBD1 (5 bases). Trimming cost V 8 bases and J 8 bases, with 19 bases left between them. This CDR3 is built from 14 residues. Germline CDR1 is ENHRY and CDR2 is SYGVKD. The CDR3 DNA is TGTGCCATCGCCCTTGACAGAGCCTTGGATGAGCAGTTCTTC. Translated, it gives CAIALDRALDEQFF.

This clone was seen only once. V and J are TRBV4-1 and TRBJ2-7, with D tentatively TRBD1 or TRBD2 (7 bases each). Between the trimmed V and J ends, which lost 2 bases and 4 bases, there was a span of 15 bases. Germline CDR1 is MGHRA and CDR2 is YSYEKL. The length of the CDR3 is 15 residues. CDR3 residues: CASSQLGTAGYEQYF. CDR3 bases: TGCGCCAGCAGCCAACTCGGGACAGCGGGGTACGAGCAGTACTTC.

The chain combines TRBV7-3 with TRBJ2-1, with unresolved D. Per the germline V gene, CDR1 is SGHTA and CDR2 is FQGTGA. The length of the CDR3 is 14 residues. V was cut by 2 bases and J by 7 bases, with 12 bases left in between. The CDR3 DNA reads as TGTGCCAGCAGCTTATCCAATAGTGGAAATGAGCAGTTCTTC. Residues: CASSLSNSGNEQFF. Complete variable domain (other parts from reference TRBV7-3 and TRBJ2-1): GAGVSQTPSNKVTEKGKYVELRCDPISGHTALYWYRQSLGQGPEFLIYFQGTGAADDSGLPNDRFFAVRPEGSVSTLKIQRTERGDSAVYLCASSLSNSGNEQFFGPGTRLTVL.

The V and J genes are TRBV5-1 and TRBJ2-7, with 9 bases aligning to TRBD1. V was pared by 3 bases and J by 4 bases, with 8 bases of the junction left unmatched. The CDR3 consists of 15 residues. Germline values: CDR1 SGHRS, CDR2 YFSETQ. CDR3 coding DNA: TGCGCCAGCAGCTCAGTTGGGGACAGGGTATACGAGCAGTACTTC. Translation: CASSSVGDRVYEQYF.

This clone was seen a single time. The chain links TRBV28 to TRBJ2-7, with TRBD2 identical over 11 bases. The CDR3 is made up of 16 amino acids. With 6 bases clipped from V and 4 bases from J, the junction kept 11 bases outside the gene matches. In germline, CDR1 is MDHEN, CDR2 SYDVKM. CDR3 residues: CASSSPGTSGYYEQYF. The CDR3 nucleotides are TGTGCCAGCAGCAGCCCCGGGACTAGCGGATATTACGAGCAGTACTTC.

The chain links TRBV29-1 to TRBJ1-1; D gene ambiguous. The V gene lost 6 bases and the J gene lost 1 base, with 12 bases spanning the gap. CDR3 length: 13 amino acids. Germline CDR1 reads SQVTM; CDR2 reads ANQGSEA. As DNA, the CDR3 is TGCAGCGTCGCAAGGGAACGGAACACTGAAGCTTTCTTT. Translating gives CSVARERNTEAFF.

The chain has TRBV7-3 and TRBJ2-5; tentatively, D is TRBD2 (6 bases). The CDR3 is 16 residues long. V shed 1 base and J shed 5 bases, with 17 bases lying between them. Germline CDR1 and CDR2: SGHTA and FQGTGA. This CDR3 reads CASSLIGGYRGETQYF. CDR3 nucleotide sequence: TGTGCCAGCAGCTTAATTGGCGGGTACCGGGGGGAGACCCAGTACTTC.

The gene calls are TRBV19 and TRBJ1-1; 8 bases align to TRBD1. The CDR3 consists of 15 residues. The J segment lost 3 bases and the V segment lost 3 bases, leaving 6 bases of the junction unmatched. Germline V gene lookup returns CDR1 LNHDA and CDR2 SQIVND (reference sequence). The CDR3 protein is CASSMTTGAYTEAFF. CDR3 bases: TGTGCCAGTAGTATGACGACAGGGGCCTACACTGAAGCTTTCTTT.